This T cell receptor beta chain came from a study of OX40 agonist ivuxolimab in advanced cancers. For the wider study: Ivuxolimab, which targeted the costimulatory receptor OX40 (CD134), was an agonistic, fully human IgG2 monoclonal antibody. Prior anti-PD-1, anti-PD-L1 or anti-CTLA-4 therapy was permitted, and checkpoint inhibitors had been received by around 40% of dose-escalation patients. Among the 52 dose-escalation patients, about 19 had hepatocellular carcinoma, roughly 15 melanoma, 9 renal cell carcinoma and 9 head and neck cancer. Partial responses occurred in three dose-escalation patients: two with cutaneous melanoma and one with hepatocellular carcinoma. Intravenous ivuxolimab was administered to patients every 2 weeks at six dose levels: 0.01, 0.1, 0.3, 1.5, 3 and 10 mg/kg. The purpose of peripheral TCRbeta sequencing was to test whether ivuxolimab changed TCR sequence diversity and led to clonal T-cell expansion. In the dose-escalation cohort, around 80% of patients were male, and the mean age was 60 years with a range of roughly 23 to 90. The paper describes the monotherapy dose-escalation part (N of about 47 patients) of the phase I trial of ivuxolimab.

For sequencing of the TCRbeta CDR3 region, genomic DNA was extracted from the sorted cells. The immunoSEQ Assay was used for sequencing of TCRbeta CDR3 regions. The source is immuneACCESS, and TCRdb retained only in-frame sequences with V and J called. Part of the clones is not carried over; for the studies checked, unresolved V genes explain less than half of this, and the remainder is unexplained. This sample comprises more than 70,000 clones, roughly nine tenths of them detected only once. Around 1.7% of the sample rests with the top ten. The trial excluded patients who had a history of autoimmune disease or who were on systemic immunosuppression. Peripheral blood for TCR sequencing was collected from all dose cohorts at baseline, on cycle 4 day 1, and on cycle 7 day 1. The samples were drawn from a first-in-human, open-label, multicenter phase I dose-escalation trial of ivuxolimab. Adults with locally advanced or metastatic melanoma, renal cell carcinoma, hepatocellular carcinoma or head and neck squamous cell carcinoma were enrolled in the trial. Before TCR sequencing, CD4+ and CD8+ T cells were separately sorted from peripheral blood.

General study outcomes and caveats: Low levels of normalized T-cell clonal expansion were also shown by some nonresponding patients. After ivuxolimab, more expanded clones were found on average in CD8+ T cells than in CD4+ T cells. The antigen specificity of the peripheral T cells that underwent clonal expansion was not determined. In the 0.1-3.0 mg/kg groups, partial responders had among the lowest normalized peripheral clonal expansion, particularly in CD8+ T cells. At doses from 0.1 to 3.0 mg/kg, clonal expansion was seen in both CD4+ and CD8+ blood T cells between baseline and week 6.

A single count supports this clone. It lacks a known antigen. No per-base quality is available; no much larger clone lies one base away. Trimming takes 4 bases off V and 7 bases off J; junction bases not matched to a gene: 4. The CDR3 runs 13 amino acids, cysteine and phenylalanine included. Only the CDR3 portion is preserved as DNA: 39 bases, with reading frame beginning at the first base. The germline V gene yields MDHEN for CDR1 and SYDVKM for CDR2. The V and J genes are TRBV28 and TRBJ1-2; TRBD1 aligns with 9 central bases. The receptor comes from an adult with an advanced solid tumor such as melanoma, head and neck, liver or kidney cancer. Sequences were derived from CD4+ or CD8+ T cells sorted from blood, sampled in a trial of the OX40 agonist ivuxolimab. CDR3 protein: CASSWGQGRGYTF. The DNA is TGTGCCAGCAGTTGGGGACAGGGCCGTGGCTACACCTTC.